This entry describes one TCR beta chain. The data were obtained in a study of OX40 agonist ivuxolimab in advanced cancers. Data came from immunoSEQ multiplex PCR; TCRdb stores just in-frame clones and leaves some out. The sample comprises about 96,000 clones, 84% of which are singletons, and approximately 5.5% rests with the top ten. Between the trimmed V and J ends, which lost 5 bases and 0 bases, there was a span of 16 bases. The CDR3 runs to 16 residues. The germline V gene encodes CDR1 SGHDT and CDR2 YYEEEE. V is TRBV5-6 and J is TRBJ2-3; tentatively, D is TRBD1 (6 bases). Here the sequenced sample was CD4+ or CD8+ T cells sorted from blood, taken in a trial of the OX40 agonist ivuxolimab. This sequence originates from an adult with an advanced solid tumor such as melanoma, head and neck, liver or kidney cancer. The CDR3 here is CASRYNQGISTDTQYF. DNA of the CDR3: TGTGCCAGCAGGTATAACCAGGGGATTAGCACAGATACGCAGTATTTT.